Given below is one TCR beta chain in context. The antigen remains unidentified. One end of the junction varies from germline; a read error may be responsible. The study drew donors from healthy Caucasian individuals in Russia aged about 6 to 95. No fewer than 6 micrograms of total RNA were isolated from every sample. This specimen belongs to a study of blood T cells in healthy people across ages. CDR1 MDHEN and CDR2 SYDVKM come from the germline V gene. CDR3 length: 15 residues. Study-wide findings and caveats: When set beside aged donors, long-lived donors presented more naive CD4+ cells and higher diversity. Researchers judged that diversity estimates from one million T cells fell short of true values.

Alongside a J-beta primer mix, a sample-barcoded 5' primer served in a second PCR lasting roughly 7 to 11 cycles. MiXCR, applied by TCRdb to the 5' RACE reads, yields one record per CDR3 protein. Among 1.5 million to 2 million distinct CDR3 sequences, roughly 50% were seen once, and the ten largest hold roughly 2%. The specimen was blood. This sequence originates from a woman in her thirties or forties in good health. This chain connects TRBV28 to TRBJ1-1, with D tentatively TRBD1 (5 bases). Here the CDR3 reads CASSIAGTVNTEAFF. The DNA of the CDR3 is TGTGCCAGCTCAATAGCCGGGACGGTGAACACTGAGGCTTTCTTT.